These 5 T cell receptor beta chains came from one sample sequenced in a study of vaccination effects on CD4 cells after COVID-19. Profiling relied on immunoSEQ multiplex PCR, and the TCRdb table lists in-frame clones only, not all of them. The data contain almost 70,000 clones, about 74% of them singletons. Before sequencing took place, the ViraFEST assay used viral peptide pools to expand antigen-specific CD4+ T cells. It was after roughly 11 days of culture that CD4+ T cells were isolated. Of the BNT162b2 and mRNA-1273 vaccines, participants received two doses of one or the other. The antigens these receptors bind are not known. The sample consisted of CD4+ T cells from PBMCs cultured with HCoV-229E spike peptides, taken after COVID-19 vaccination. Every receptor here comes from a human donor who received a COVID-19 vaccine.

V usage is TRBV5-1 and J usage is TRBJ2-5; unclear D gene. CDR3 size: 11 residues. The ends were cut back, 3 bases at V and 5 bases at J, with 5 bases in the middle. Germline lookup yields CDR1 SGHRS and CDR2 YFSETQ. The CDR3 nucleotides are TGCGCCAGCAGCTCGGTGGAGACCCAGTACTTC. As protein: CASSSVETQYF.

The rearrangement uses TRBV6-6 and TRBJ1-1; no definite D call. CDR1 and CDR2 from the germline V gene are MNHNY and SVGAGI (reference sequence). The CDR3 is made up of 13 amino acids. Trimming removed 2 bases at V and 5 bases at J, with 9 bases between. The CDR3 spells CASSYQVETEAFF. The CDR3 nucleotides read TGTGCCAGCAGTTACCAGGTCGAAACTGAAGCTTTCTTT.

This chain links TRBV28 with TRBJ1-2; the D gene is possibly TRBD1 (5 bases). The CDR3 is 15 amino acids. The V end lost 5 bases, the J end lost 6 bases, and 19 bases lay between the germline ends. Germline V gene lookup returns CDR1 MDHEN and CDR2 SYDVKM. The chain's CDR3 is CASSEPGRVGDGYTF. The CDR3 DNA follows: TGTGCCAGCAGTGAACCGGGGCGGGTTGGCGATGGCTACACCTTC.

The rearrangement links TRBV5-1 to TRBJ1-1; possibly TRBD1 for D (6 bases). The CDR3 runs 14 residues. Trimming left V 1 base short and J 1 base short, with 8 bases between. CDR1 SGHRS and CDR2 YFSETQ come from the germline V gene. For the CDR3, the DNA is TGCGCCAGCAGCTTGAGGACAGCGAACACTGAAGCTTTCTTT. This encodes CASSLRTANTEAFF.

The CDR3: CASKTGGPTDTQYF. In DNA, the CDR3 is TGTGCCAGCAAAACGGGGGGGCCAACAGATACGCAGTATTTT. The chain joins TRBV6-5 to TRBJ2-3; 8 bases agree with TRBD2. Losses at the gene ends were 7 bases for V and 3 bases for J; bases not matched to a gene: 6. CDR3 length equals 14 residues. Germline V gene sequence: CDR1 MNHEY, CDR2 SVGAGI.